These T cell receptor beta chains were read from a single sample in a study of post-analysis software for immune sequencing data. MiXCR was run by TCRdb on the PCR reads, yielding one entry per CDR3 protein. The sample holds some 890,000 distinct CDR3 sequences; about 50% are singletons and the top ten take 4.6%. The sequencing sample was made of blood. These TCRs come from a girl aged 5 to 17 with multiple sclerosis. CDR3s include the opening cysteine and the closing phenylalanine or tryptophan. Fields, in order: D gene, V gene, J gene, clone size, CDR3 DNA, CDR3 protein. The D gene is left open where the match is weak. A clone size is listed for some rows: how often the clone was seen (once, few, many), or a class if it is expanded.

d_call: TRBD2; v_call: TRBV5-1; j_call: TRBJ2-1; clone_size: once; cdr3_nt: TGCGCCAGCAGCTTGGTGGAGACTAGCGGATACAATGAGCAGTTCTTC; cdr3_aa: CASSLVETSGYNEQFF
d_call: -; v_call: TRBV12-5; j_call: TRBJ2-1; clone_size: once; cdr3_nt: TGTGCTAGTGGTCACATAGGTTCCCCATCGGTCGAGCAGTTCTTC; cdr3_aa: CASGHIGSPSVEQFF
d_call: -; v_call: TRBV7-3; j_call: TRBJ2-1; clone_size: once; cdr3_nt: TGTGCCAGCAGCTTAGCGGGGACCCCCTACTACAATGAGCAGTTCTTC; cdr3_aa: CASSLAGTPYYNEQFF
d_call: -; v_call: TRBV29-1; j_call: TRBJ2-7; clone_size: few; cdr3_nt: TGCAGCGTTGAAGGGGTGGACGAGCAGTACTTC; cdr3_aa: CSVEGVDEQYF
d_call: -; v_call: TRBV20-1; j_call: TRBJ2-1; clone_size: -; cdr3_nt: TGCAGTGCTAGTGGGGGACTGGCAGGCAACAATGAGCAGTTCTTC; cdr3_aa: CSASGGLAGNNEQFF
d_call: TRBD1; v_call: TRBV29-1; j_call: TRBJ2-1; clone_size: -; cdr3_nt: TGCAGCGTTGCCTACAGGGGTCTTAACAATGAGCAGTTCTTC; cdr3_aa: CSVAYRGLNNEQFF
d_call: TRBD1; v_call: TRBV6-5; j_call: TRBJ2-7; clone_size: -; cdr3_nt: TGTGCCAGCAGCTTTGACAGGGGAACCTCCTACGAGCAGTACTTC; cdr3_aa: CASSFDRGTSYEQYF
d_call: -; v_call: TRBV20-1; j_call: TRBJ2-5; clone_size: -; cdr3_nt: TGCAGTGCTAGATGGGGACAAGAGACCCAGTACTTC; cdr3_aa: CSARWGQETQYF
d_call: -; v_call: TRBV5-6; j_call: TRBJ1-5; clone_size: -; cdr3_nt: TGTGCCAGCAGCTTCTCAGGCGTAAATCAGCCCCAGCATTTT; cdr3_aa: CASSFSGVNQPQHF
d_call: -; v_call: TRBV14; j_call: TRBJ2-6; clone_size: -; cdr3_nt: TGTGCCAGCAGCCAAGATGGTAGGTTTAGGGCCAACGTCCTGACTTTC; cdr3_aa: CASSQDGRFRANVLTF
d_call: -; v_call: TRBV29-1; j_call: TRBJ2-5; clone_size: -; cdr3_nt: TGCAGCGTTTCTGGGGACGGCGAGACCCAGTACTTC; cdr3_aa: CSVSGDGETQYF
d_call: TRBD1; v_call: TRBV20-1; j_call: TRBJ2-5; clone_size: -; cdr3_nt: TGCAGTGCTCGAAACAGGGGGCAAGAGACCCAGTACTTC; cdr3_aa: CSARNRGQETQYF
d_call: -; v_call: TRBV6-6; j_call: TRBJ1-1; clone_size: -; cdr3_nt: TGTGCCAGCAGTTACGGACACCAGACCCGGGGCACTGAAGCTTTCTTT; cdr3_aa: CASSYGHQTRGTEAFF
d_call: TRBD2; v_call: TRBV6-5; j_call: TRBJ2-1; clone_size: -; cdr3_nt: TGTGCCAGCAGTTATAACCCTTATGGCGGGAGAGGCAATGAGCAGTTCTTC; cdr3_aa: CASSYNPYGGRGNEQFF
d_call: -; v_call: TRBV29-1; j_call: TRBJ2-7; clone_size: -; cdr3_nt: TGCAGCGTTGGCGGGACTTTCACCTCCTACGAGCAGTACTTC; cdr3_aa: CSVGGTFTSYEQYF
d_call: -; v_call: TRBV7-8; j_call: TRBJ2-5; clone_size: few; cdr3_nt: TGTGCCAGCAGCCCTCATTTGGAGACCCAGTACTTC; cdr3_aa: CASSPHLETQYF
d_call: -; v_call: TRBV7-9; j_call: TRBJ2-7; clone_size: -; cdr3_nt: TGTGCCAGCAGCCGTCCTTTCGGGGCGGAGACGGTCTACGAGCAGTACTTC; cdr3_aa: CASSRPFGAETVYEQYF
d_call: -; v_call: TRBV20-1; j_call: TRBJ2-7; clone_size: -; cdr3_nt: TGCAGTGCTAGAGATCGGGGGACCTCCTACGAGCAGTACTTC; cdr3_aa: CSARDRGTSYEQYF
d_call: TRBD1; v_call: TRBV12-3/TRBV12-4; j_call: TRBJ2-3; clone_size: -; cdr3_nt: TGTGCCAGCAGTCGCCCTCCGGGACAGGGGGCCGGTACGCAGTATTTT; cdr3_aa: CASSRPPGQGAGTQYF
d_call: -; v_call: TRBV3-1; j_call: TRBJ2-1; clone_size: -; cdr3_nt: TGTGCCAGCAGCCAAACTGACAGAAGAAACTACAATGAGCAGTTCTTC; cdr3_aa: CASSQTDRRNYNEQFF
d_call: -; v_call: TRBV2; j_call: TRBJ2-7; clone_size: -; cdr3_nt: TGTGCCAGCAGTGTAGCGGACAGCTTCTACGAGCAGTACTTC; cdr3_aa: CASSVADSFYEQYF
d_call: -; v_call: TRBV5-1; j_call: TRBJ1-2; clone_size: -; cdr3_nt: TGCGCCAGCAGCTTGGAGGGGCGGCTTAACTATGGCTACACCTTC; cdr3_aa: CASSLEGRLNYGYTF
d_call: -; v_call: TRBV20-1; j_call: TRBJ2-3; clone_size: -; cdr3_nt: TGCAGTGCTGGCCCAGTTGGGCGGTCGGTAGATACGCAGTATTTT; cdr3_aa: CSAGPVGRSVDTQYF
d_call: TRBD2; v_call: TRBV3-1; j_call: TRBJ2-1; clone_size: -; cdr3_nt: TGTGCCAGCAGCGGACTAGCGGGGAGACAAGATGAGCAGTTCTTC; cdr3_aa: CASSGLAGRQDEQFF
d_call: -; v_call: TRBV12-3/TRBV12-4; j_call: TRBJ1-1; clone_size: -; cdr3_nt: TGTGCCAGCAGTGCGGGACATACCACGGGAACTGAAGCTTTCTTT; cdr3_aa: CASSAGHTTGTEAFF
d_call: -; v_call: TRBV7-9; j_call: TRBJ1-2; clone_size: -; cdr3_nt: TGTGCCAGCAGCTTAGCGACGGCATATGGCTACACCTTC; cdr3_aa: CASSLATAYGYTF
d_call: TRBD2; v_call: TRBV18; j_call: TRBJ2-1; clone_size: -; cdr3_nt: TGTGCCAGTGGACTAGCGGGAGCGGATGAGCAGTTCTTC; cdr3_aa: CASGLAGADEQFF
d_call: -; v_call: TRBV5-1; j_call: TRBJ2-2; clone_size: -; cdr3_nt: TGCGCCAGCAGCTGGGGCTTCGAGGGCGTCGGGGAGCTGTTTTTT; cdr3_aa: CASSWGFEGVGELFF
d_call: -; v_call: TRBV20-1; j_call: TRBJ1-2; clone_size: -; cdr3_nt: TGCAGTGCTAGAGTCGGTCGTGGGGGGCTCGGCTATGGCTACACCTTC; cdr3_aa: CSARVGRGGLGYGYTF
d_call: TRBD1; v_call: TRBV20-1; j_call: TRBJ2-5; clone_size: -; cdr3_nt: TGCAGTGCTGGAAAGACAGGGGTGGAGACCCAGTACTTC; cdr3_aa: CSAGKTGVETQYF
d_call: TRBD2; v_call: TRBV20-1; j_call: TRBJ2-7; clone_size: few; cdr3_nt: TGCAGTGCCGGATGGCGGACTAGTCCCTACGAGCAGTACTTC; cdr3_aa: CSAGWRTSPYEQYF
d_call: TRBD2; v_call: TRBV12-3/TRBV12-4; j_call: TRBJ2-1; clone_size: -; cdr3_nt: TGTGCCAGCACCGGTCTAGCGGGGAATTACAATGAGCAGTTCTTC; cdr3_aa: CASTGLAGNYNEQFF
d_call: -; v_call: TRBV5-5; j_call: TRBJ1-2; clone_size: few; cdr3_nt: TGTGCCAGCAGCTTGCGGAGATATGGCTACACCTTC; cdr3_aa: CASSLRRYGYTF
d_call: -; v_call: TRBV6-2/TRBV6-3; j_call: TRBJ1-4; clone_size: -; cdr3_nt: TGTGCCAGCAGTTACTCGAGGAGGACCGCGAATGAAAAACTGTTTTTT; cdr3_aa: CASSYSRRTANEKLFF
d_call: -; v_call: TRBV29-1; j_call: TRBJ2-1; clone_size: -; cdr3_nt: TGCAGCGGGGGGACGTCCTACAATGAGCAGTTCTTC; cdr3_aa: CSGGTSYNEQFF